A single T cell receptor beta chain is shown here with its context. Its antigen is unknown. This sample is part of a study of shared clonotypes between healthy human individuals. About the research overall: Aged between 18 and 49, the donors were two women and three men. Study outcomes and limitations: Read depth was anticipated to influence clonotype sharing among donors.

Germline CDR1 and CDR2: SNHLY and FYNNEI. V lost 7 bases and J lost 0, with 10 bases in between. This CDR3 comprises 14 residues. Around 30,000 T cell genomes, or 300 to 350 ng DNA, went into unsorted PBMC replicate PCRs. Ten immunoSEQ deep assay plates served to sequence unsorted PBMC DNA. This table comes from immunoSEQ multiplex PCR, and its TCRdb copy is limited to in-frame clones, with some not included. The sample yields about half a million clones, 79% seen once. The sequenced sample was PBMCs. This TCR was recovered from a woman between 35 and 50 years old in good health. Some clones in this sample may be carry-over from other donors' samples. This chain links TRBV2 with TRBJ1-3, with D uncertain. CDR3 region: CASKTASSGNTIYF. The CDR3 nucleotides read TGTGCCAGCAAAACAGCTAGCTCTGGAAACACCATATATTTT.